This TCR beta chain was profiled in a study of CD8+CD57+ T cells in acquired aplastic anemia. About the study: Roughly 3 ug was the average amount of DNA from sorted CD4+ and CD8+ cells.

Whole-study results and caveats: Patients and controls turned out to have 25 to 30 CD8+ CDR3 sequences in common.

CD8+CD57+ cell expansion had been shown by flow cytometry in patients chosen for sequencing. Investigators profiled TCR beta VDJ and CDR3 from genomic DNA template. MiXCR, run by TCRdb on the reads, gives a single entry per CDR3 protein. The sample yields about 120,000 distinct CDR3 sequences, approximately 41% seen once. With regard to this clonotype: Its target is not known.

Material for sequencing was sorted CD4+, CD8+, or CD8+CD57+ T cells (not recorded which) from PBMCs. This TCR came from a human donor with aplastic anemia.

The CDR3, as DNA: TGCAGCGTCGCGACTAGCGGGGCGCAGTACGTC. It encodes CSVATSGAQYV. The chain is built from TRBV29-1 and TRBJ2-7, with 11 bases lining up with TRBD2. The CDR3 has 11 amino acids. Germline CDR1 and CDR2: SQVTM and ANQGSEA. V shed 6 bases and J 9 bases; nucleotides not matched to a gene: 4.